What follows are 27 T cell receptor beta chains derived from one specimen sequenced in a study of identical twins. TCRdb itself ran the 5' RACE reads through MiXCR, one entry per CDR3 protein. The sample shows 400,000 to 500,000 distinct CDR3 sequences, about 18% of them seen only once. Material: naive T cells sorted from blood. Source of these receptors: a man in his forties or fifties in good health.

The sample holds many counts of this clonotype. One end of the junction fails to match germline, which may point to a read error. V usage is TRBV5-1 and J usage is TRBJ2-2; D not certain. Germline V gives CDR1 SGHRS, CDR2 YFSETQ. There are 11 residues in the CDR3. The CDR3 DNA reads TGTGCCAGCAGCTTAGCCGGGGAGCTGTTTTTT. Protein: CASSLAGELFF.

This clonotype was recorded many times. This rearrangement joins TRBV20-1 to TRBJ2-5; 11 bases fit TRBD2. The J segment lost 5 bases and the V segment lost 0 bases, leaving 11 bases of the junction unmatched. The germline CDR1 and CDR2 sequences are DFQATT and SNEGSKA (reference sequence). This CDR3 region has 17 residues. CDR3 loop: CSARDPAGLAGRETQYF. The CDR3, as DNA: TGCAGTGCTAGAGATCCCGCCGGACTAGCGGGCCGGGAGACCCAGTACTTC.

This clonotype was seen repeatedly, ten times or more. The chain employs TRBV29-1 and TRBJ1-2; D uncertain. V lost 1 base to trimming and J lost 2 bases, with 5 bases between them. CDR1 is SQVTM, CDR2 ANQGSEA, per germline. The CDR3 covers 12 residues. The CDR3 loop reads CSVEVENYGYTF. CDR3 sequence (DNA): TGCAGCGTTGAAGTGGAAAACTATGGCTACACCTTC.

This chain joins TRBV12-3 or TRBV12-4 and TRBJ2-7, with D tentatively TRBD1 or TRBD2 (5 bases each). The length of the CDR3 is 12 residues. Between the trimmed V and J ends, which lost 5 bases and 6 bases, there was a span of 11 bases. CDR3 nucleotide sequence: TGTGCCAGCAGTCGGGACGTTGGCGAGCAGTACTTC. Translation gives CASSRDVGEQYF.

The CDR3 region is CAISEPGLRSNEQFF. DNA of the CDR3: TGTGCCATCAGTGAGCCGGGACTACGCAGCAATGAGCAGTTCTTC. V usage is TRBV10-3 and J usage is TRBJ2-1; 7 nucleotides line up with TRBD2. The CDR3 loop spans 15 amino acids. The V gene end was trimmed by 2 bases and the J gene end by 6 bases; junction bases not matched to a gene: 7. Germline CDR1 reads ENHRY; CDR2 reads SYGVKD.

This clonotype was counted many times. The chain is built from TRBV19 and TRBJ2-7; TRBD1 matches 7 bases. The CDR3 length is 14 residues. Germline V gene data show CDR1 as LNHDA and CDR2 as SQIVND (reference sequence). J lost 4 bases, V lost 4 bases, and 7 bases had no gene match. The CDR3 protein is CASSTQDRRYEQYF. CDR3 nucleotides: TGTGCCAGTAGTACCCAGGACAGGAGATACGAGCAGTACTTC.

This clonotype was detected only a few times. The V and J genes are TRBV4-3 and TRBJ2-5; 7 nucleotides agree with TRBD2. The J segment lost 3 bases and the V segment lost 1 base, leaving 8 bases of the junction unmatched. CDR3 length: 16 residues. Looked up from germline, CDR1 is LGHNA and CDR2 is YSLEER. CDR3 in amino acids: CASSQAFSGGEETQYF. The CDR3 DNA reads TGCGCCAGCAGCCAAGCCTTTTCGGGGGGAGAAGAGACCCAGTACTTC.

This clonotype was seen a few times. The J gene is TRBJ2-1, the V gene TRBV5-1; 10 bases map to TRBD2. This CDR3 contains 14 residues. Germline V gives CDR1 SGHRS, CDR2 YFSETQ. With V trimmed by 6 bases and J by 3 bases, 3 bases remained unmatched. The DNA for the CDR3 is TGCGCCAGCAAATCTAGCGGGAGCTACAATGAGCAGTTCTTC. This encodes CASKSSGSYNEQFF.

This clonotype appeared many times. This chain joins TRBV20-1 and TRBJ2-1, with D possibly matching TRBD2 (6 bases). There are 12 residues in the CDR3. Trimming took off 7 bases at V and 6 bases at J, with 13 bases between the two ends. Germline CDR1 DFQATT, CDR2 SNEGSKA (reference sequence). The CDR3 DNA is TGCAGTGAGCGGGCAGCTACCAATGAGCAGTTCTTC. This translates into CSERAATNEQFF.

This clonotype was found a few times. This chain links TRBV7-3 with TRBJ2-2; D not resolved. The V and J ends lost 6 bases and 7 bases respectively, with 21 bases between them. This CDR3 has 16 residues. Germline V gene lookup returns CDR1 SGHTA and CDR2 FQGTGA. The CDR3 DNA is TGTGCCAGCAGGGATGCAGGTCGACACAACGTCGGGGAGCTGTTTTTT. Amino acid sequence: CASRDAGRHNVGELFF.

This clonotype was seen many times. The V call is TRBV27, the J call TRBJ1-2; D not certain. The V gene's germline CDR1 is MNHEY and CDR2 SMNVEV (reference sequence). Trimming stripped 5 bases from V and 0 bases from J, with 13 bases between. This CDR3 spans 15 amino acids. CDR3 protein: CASSRNGVPNYGYTF. As DNA, the CDR3 is TGTGCCAGCAGTAGGAATGGCGTACCTAACTATGGCTACACCTTC.

The rearrangement joins TRBV29-1 to TRBJ1-1; a weak D match, TRBD1 (5 bases). This CDR3 is built from 13 residues. In germline, CDR1 is SQVTM, CDR2 ANQGSEA. Trimming cost V 4 bases and J 6 bases, with 15 bases left between them. Written as DNA, the CDR3 is TGCAGCGTTGGGAGGGGCGGCGGCTCTGAAGCTTTCTTT. This codes for CSVGRGGGSEAFF.

This clonotype has more than one count but fewer than ten. The rearrangement links TRBV5-1 to TRBJ1-2, with D unclear. This CDR3 is 13 amino acids long. Germline V CDR1 and CDR2: SGHRS, YFSETQ. The V end was cut by 0 bases, the J end by 7 bases, with 10 bases between. The CDR3 region is CASSLESMGGYTF. CDR3 in DNA: TGCGCCAGCAGCTTGGAGTCGATGGGTGGCTACACCTTC.

The rearrangement uses TRBV15 and TRBJ2-3, with a possible D match to TRBD2 (6 bases). Between the trimmed V and J ends, which lost 6 bases and 7 bases, there was a span of 17 bases. The CDR3 is made up of 14 amino acids. Germline V gene lookup returns CDR1 LNHNV and CDR2 YYDKDF (reference sequence). CDR3 DNA: TGTGCCACCAGACGGGACTCCACTGAGAATACGCAGTATTTT. Amino acids: CATRRDSTENTQYF.

This clonotype has a handful of counts. The chain recombines TRBV7-2 with TRBJ1-2; D possibly corresponds to TRBD1 (6 bases). The CDR3 consists of 13 residues. The V end lost 10 bases, the J end lost 2 bases, and 14 bases lay between the germline ends. Germline CDR1 SGHTA, CDR2 FQGNSA. In DNA, the CDR3 is TGTGCCATCAACCGGGACAACAACTATGGCTACACCTTC. Residues: CAINRDNNYGYTF.

This clonotype was picked up many times. V gene TRBV7-2 combines with J gene TRBJ2-3, with D possibly matching TRBD2 (5 bases). The V gene lost 3 bases and the J gene lost 4 bases, with 17 bases spanning the gap. Germline values: CDR1 SGHTA, CDR2 FQGNSA. The CDR3 spans 16 residues. The CDR3 DNA reads as TGTGCCAGCAGCTTGGCCGGAGGAACTACCTCAGATACGCAGTATTTT. It encodes CASSLAGGTTSDTQYF.

This clonotype was counted ten times or more. The V and J genes are TRBV12-3 or TRBV12-4 and TRBJ2-3; 7 positions agree with TRBD2. The CDR3 extends over 16 amino acids. Trimming took 3 bases from V and 3 from J; bases not matched to a gene: 9. In DNA, the CDR3 is TGTGCCAGCAGTTTTTCTGGGGGGGGTGGGACAGATACGCAGTATTTT. Protein product: CASSFSGGGGTDTQYF.

The rearrangement joins TRBV20-1 to TRBJ2-6; no clear D. V was shortened by 3 bases and J by 0 bases, with 9 bases between the two germline ends. Per the germline V gene, CDR1 is DFQATT and CDR2 is SNEGSKA (reference sequence). The CDR3 has 15 amino acids. CDR3 region: CSARGLPSGANVLTF. CDR3 coding DNA: TGCAGTGCTAGGGGTCTGCCCTCTGGGGCCAACGTCCTGACTTTC.

CDR3 nucleotides: TGTGCCAGCAGCTTAGGGAAGGGGGCCCTCTCCTACGAGCAGTACTTC. Translating it yields CASSLGKGALSYEQYF. The chain has TRBV7-9 and TRBJ2-7; TRBD1 aligns across 7 bases. In germline, CDR1 is SEHNR, CDR2 FQNEAQ (reference sequence). This CDR3 is built from 16 residues. V gave up 1 base and J gave up 0 bases; unmatched junction bases: 6.

V and J are TRBV3-1 and TRBJ2-2; perhaps TRBD1 as D (5 bases). Germline CDR1 is LGHDT and CDR2 is YNNKEL (reference sequence). V lost 1 base and J lost 6, with 6 bases in between. The CDR3 runs 13 residues. The CDR3 protein is CASSQVRAGELFF. DNA of the CDR3: TGTGCCAGCAGCCAAGTCAGGGCCGGGGAGCTGTTTTTT.

This clonotype was picked up many times. This chain uses TRBV5-1 with TRBJ2-2, with D unresolved. V was clipped by 0 bases and J by 1 base, with 7 bases between them. The germline V gene has CDR1 SGHRS and CDR2 YFSETQ. The length of the CDR3 is 15 residues. CDR3 nucleotide sequence: TGCGCCAGCAGCTTGGAGGTTGGGAACACCGGGGAGCTGTTTTTT. Residues: CASSLEVGNTGELFF. The variable domain in full, with the rest retrieved from reference TRBV5-1 and TRBJ2-2, is KAGVTQTPRYLIKTRGQQVTLSCSPISGHRSVSWYQQTPGQGLQFLFEYFSETQRNKGNFPGRFSGRQFSNSRSEMNVSTLELGDSALYLCASSLEVGNTGELFFGEGSRLTVL.

This clonotype was picked up many times. The chain carries TRBV29-1 and TRBJ2-3; the match to TRBD1 covers 10 bases. The CDR3 contains 14 residues. CDR1 is SQVTM, CDR2 ANQGSEA, per germline. The trim removed 6 bases at V and 5 bases at J, leaving 8 bases unmatched. Here the CDR3 reads CSVSDRGLQDTQYF. The CDR3 DNA reads TGCAGCGTGTCGGACAGGGGGTTACAAGATACGCAGTATTTT.

V and J are TRBV5-1 and TRBJ2-6; possibly TRBD1 for D (6 bases). The CDR3 sequence is 19 residues long. Per germline, CDR1 SGHRS and CDR2 YFSETQ. V lost 0 bases to trimming and J lost 1 base, with 17 bases between them. CDR3 nucleotides: TGCGCCAGCAGCTTGGCCCCGAGGGCCCAGGGGTCTGGGGCCAACGTCCTGACTTTC. This sequence encodes CASSLAPRAQGSGANVLTF.

This clonotype was detected ten times or more. The chain recombines TRBV29-1 with TRBJ2-7, with 8 bases matching TRBD1. The CDR3 has 11 residues. V gave up 7 bases and J gave up 5 bases; unmatched junction bases: 4. Germline V CDR1 and CDR2: SQVTM, ANQGSEA. CDR3 DNA sequence: TGCAGCGCAGGACAGGGCCACGAGCAGTACTTC. The encoded protein is CSAGQGHEQYF.

The rearrangement uses TRBV7-8 and TRBJ2-7, with D maybe TRBD1 (6 bases). CDR3 length equals 14 residues. Germline CDR1 reads SGHVS; CDR2 reads FQNEAQ. V gave up 5 bases and J gave up 4 bases, with 15 bases separating them. In nucleotides, the CDR3 is TGTGCCAGCAGCGGGATGTCCAGGGGTTACGAGCAGTACTTC. This translates into CASSGMSRGYEQYF.

The chain joins TRBV20-1 to TRBJ2-3, with D unresolved. V was clipped by 7 bases and J by 0 bases, with 8 bases between them. The CDR3 is 12 amino acids. Germline values: CDR1 DFQATT, CDR2 SNEGSKA (reference sequence). CDR3 in amino acids: CSDASSTDTQYF. The CDR3 coding sequence is TGCAGTGATGCCAGCAGCACAGATACGCAGTATTTT.

The chain uses TRBV3-1 and TRBJ2-7; TRBD2 aligns across 11 bases. V shed 0 bases and J 3 bases; nucleotides not matched to a gene: 1. Looked up from germline, CDR1 is LGHDT and CDR2 is YNNKEL (reference sequence). This CDR3 comprises 15 residues. The CDR3 sequence: CASSQDGLAGYEQYF. DNA for the CDR3: TGTGCCAGCAGCCAAGACGGACTAGCGGGCTACGAGCAGTACTTC.